A single sample gave rise to the 19 T cell receptor beta chains below, sequenced in a study of T cell responses to AZD1222 COVID-19 vaccine. Using immunoSEQ multiplex PCR, the repertoire was profiled, and TCRdb retains in-frame clones only, with some absent. The sample yields roughly 150,000 clones, 91% seen once. The sample consisted of peripheral blood, taken 28 days after the second AZD1222 dose. These receptor sequences come from an adult who received the AZD1222 COVID-19 vaccine.

The chain links TRBV7-6 to TRBJ2-3; D unresolved. Germline loops: CDR1 SGHVS, CDR2 FNYEAQ. V lost 3 bases to trimming and J lost 0 bases, with 13 bases between them. The CDR3 runs to 16 residues. The CDR3 nucleotides are TGTGCCAGCAGCTTTCGTGTCGGAGCTAGCACAGATACGCAGTATTTT. Its protein is CASSFRVGASTDTQYF.

This chain connects TRBV4-1 to TRBJ2-7, with D unclear. With 1 base removed from V and 0 bases from J, the gap between germline ends came to 10 bases. Germline CDR1 reads MGHRA; CDR2 reads YSYEKL. The CDR3 sequence is 15 residues long. CDR3 DNA sequence: TGCGCCAGCAGCCAAGGAAGGATTAGCTCCTACGAGCAGTACTTC. Amino acid sequence: CASSQGRISSYEQYF.

In this sample, this clone turned up once. The chain links TRBV7-2 to TRBJ1-2; D is uncertain. The V gene lost 5 bases and the J gene lost 4 bases, with 20 bases spanning the gap. CDR3 length: 16 amino acids. CDR1 SGHTA and CDR2 FQGNSA come from the germline V gene. CDR3 amino acids: CASSPFMGFGVYGYTF. The CDR3 bases are TGTGCCAGCAGCCCCTTCATGGGCTTTGGTGTCTATGGCTACACCTTC.

The chain couples TRBV7-2 to TRBJ1-5; D gene ambiguous. V lost 5 bases, J lost 0 bases, and 8 bases lay in between. Germline assignment: CDR1 SGHTA and CDR2 FQGNSA. CDR3 length: 14 amino acids. In DNA, the CDR3 is TGTGCCAGCAGCCTGCACAGTAGCAATCAGCCCCAGCATTTT. The encoded protein is CASSLHSSNQPQHF.

The gene calls are TRBV30 and TRBJ2-1; maybe TRBD2 (6 bases). Germline-derived CDR1 and CDR2 are GTSNPN and SVGIG (reference sequence). V was trimmed by 0 bases and J by 7 bases, leaving 7 bases between them. The CDR3 contains 12 residues. Here the CDR3 DNA reads TGTGCCTGGAGTGTAAGCGGGAATGAGCAGTTCTTC. Its protein is CAWSVSGNEQFF.

This clone has more than one count but fewer than ten. This chain uses TRBV9 with TRBJ2-1; D remains unclear. Germline CDR1 and CDR2: SGDLS and YYNGEE. The CDR3 runs 18 residues. The V and J ends lost 1 base and 0 bases respectively, with 17 bases between them. The CDR3 bases are TGTGCCAGCAGCGTAACCACGGGCGGCCCGAGCTCCTACAATGAGCAGTTCTTC. Its translation is CASSVTTGGPSSYNEQFF.

The chain links TRBV6-5 to TRBJ1-2; 8 bases fit TRBD1. Germline-derived CDR1 and CDR2 are MNHEY and SVGAGI. J was trimmed by 4 bases and V by 5 bases; bases with no gene match: 9. The CDR3 consists of 15 residues. CDR3 in DNA: TGTGCCAGCAGTCCTGACAGGGGAAACACCTATGGCTACACCTTC. Translation gives CASSPDRGNTYGYTF.

This sequence joins TRBV6-5 and TRBJ2-7, with 7 bases identical to TRBD1. J gave up 4 bases and V 4 bases, and 10 bases lay outside the gene matches. The length of the CDR3 is 15 residues. Germline V gene data show CDR1 as MNHEY and CDR2 as SVGAGI. The CDR3 here is CASSSPGQVPYEQYF. As DNA, the CDR3 is TGTGCCAGCAGTTCCCCAGGACAGGTCCCATACGAGCAGTACTTC.

V gene TRBV5-5 combines with J gene TRBJ2-2; D is tentatively TRBD1 or TRBD2 (6 bases each). Germline V gene data show CDR1 as SGHKS and CDR2 as YYEKEE (reference sequence). The V end lost 2 bases, the J end lost 3 bases, and 14 bases lay between the germline ends. The CDR3 has 16 amino acids. Here the CDR3 DNA reads TGTGCCAGCAGCTTTGTGCGGGACACATACACCGGGGAGCTGTTTTTT. Protein product: CASSFVRDTYTGELFF.

This chain joins TRBV4-2 and TRBJ1-1; a possible D gene is TRBD1 (5 bases). The CDR3 is made up of 17 amino acids. The V end was cut by 1 base, the J end by 1 base, with 16 bases between. Germline assignment: CDR1 LGHNA and CDR2 YNFKEQ. CDR3 DNA: TGTGCCAGCAGCCAAGGATGGGGGGGGAGACAGAACACTGAAGCTTTCTTT. Its translation: CASSQGWGGRQNTEAFF.

This clone is a singleton in its sample. The V and J genes are TRBV12-3 or TRBV12-4 and TRBJ2-7; D is unclear. The CDR3 extends over 13 amino acids. V lost 6 bases and J lost 2, with 11 bases in between. CDR3 sequence reads: CASSPSGTYEQYF. The CDR3, as DNA: TGTGCCAGCAGCCCCTCGGGTACCTACGAGCAGTACTTC.

This clone was observed a single time. The chain uses TRBV3-1 (or the pseudogene TRBV3-2) and TRBJ1-5, with D tentatively TRBD1 (6 bases). The CDR3 spans 13 residues. The germline gives CDR1 LGHDT, CDR2 YNNKEL (reference sequence). Trimming took off 3 bases at V and 13 bases at J, with 16 bases between the two ends. CDR3 region: CASSQARGAEQHF. CDR3 sequence (DNA): TGTGCCAGCAGCCAGGCCAGGGGCGCAGAACAGCATTTT.

This chain links TRBV19 with TRBJ2-1; 8 positions agree with TRBD1. Trimming at V came to 5 bases and at J to 0 bases, leaving 6 bases not matched to a gene. Germline CDR1 and CDR2: LNHDA and SQIVND (reference sequence). This CDR3 is built from 16 residues. As DNA, the CDR3 is TGTGCCAGTAGTCCCCGGGACAGGCGCTCCTACAATGAGCAGTTCTTC. The encoded protein is CASSPRDRRSYNEQFF.

V is TRBV18 and J is TRBJ1-3; D not certain. Germline V CDR1 and CDR2: KGHSH, LQKENI. V shed 3 bases and J shed 3 bases, with 21 bases lying between them. This CDR3 has 18 residues. The CDR3 bases are TGTGCCAGCTCACCTACCTCCCCCGAGTTCCTCGGTGGAAACACCATATATTTT. It is translated as CASSPTSPEFLGGNTIYF.

This chain joins TRBV7-6 and TRBJ1-3; TRBD1 matches at 8 bases. The length of the CDR3 is 15 residues. Trimming cost V 5 bases and J 4 bases; bases outside gene matches: 7. Germline CDR1 SGHVS, CDR2 FNYEAQ. CDR3 amino acids: CASSLGTGEGNTIYF. The CDR3 nucleotides are TGTGCCAGCAGCCTAGGGACAGGCGAGGGAAACACCATATATTTT.

The genes are TRBV3-1 (or the pseudogene TRBV3-2) and TRBJ2-1; TRBD2 matches at 7 bases. Germline V gene sequence: CDR1 LGHDT, CDR2 YNNKEL (reference sequence). The CDR3 totals 15 residues. V lost 8 bases, J lost 2 bases, and 9 bases stayed unmatched. CDR3 in DNA: TGTGCCAGCGGGCCGGGCGGGAGAACCTACAATGAGCAGTTCTTC. Translation: CASGPGGRTYNEQFF.

CDR3 in DNA: TGTGCCAGTTTATCAGGGGGATCTGGAAACACCATATATTTT. Its protein is CASLSGGSGNTIYF. This chain links TRBV19 with TRBJ1-3; TRBD1 agrees at 7 bases. V was clipped by 8 bases and J by 1 base; unmatched bases: 5. This CDR3 is 14 amino acids long. Germline-derived CDR1 and CDR2 are LNHDA and SQIVND (reference sequence).

The chain employs TRBV6-2 or TRBV6-3 and TRBJ1-5; D is undetermined. The germline CDR1 and CDR2 sequences are MNHEY and SVGEGT. Trimming pared 5 bases from V and 5 bases from J, leaving 10 bases between. The CDR3 sequence is 13 residues long. The CDR3 protein is CASSTQADQPQHF. CDR3 in DNA: TGTGCCAGCAGTACGCAGGCGGATCAGCCCCAGCATTTT.

The V and J genes are TRBV7-9 and TRBJ2-7; D perhaps matches TRBD1 (6 bases). V was cut by 4 bases and J by 4 bases, with 8 bases left in between. The CDR3 spans 12 residues. CDR1 and CDR2 (germline): SEHNR, FQNEAQ (reference sequence). The CDR3 sequence: CASSSQGYEQYF. The DNA of the CDR3 is TGTGCCAGCAGCTCACAGGGTTACGAGCAGTACTTC.